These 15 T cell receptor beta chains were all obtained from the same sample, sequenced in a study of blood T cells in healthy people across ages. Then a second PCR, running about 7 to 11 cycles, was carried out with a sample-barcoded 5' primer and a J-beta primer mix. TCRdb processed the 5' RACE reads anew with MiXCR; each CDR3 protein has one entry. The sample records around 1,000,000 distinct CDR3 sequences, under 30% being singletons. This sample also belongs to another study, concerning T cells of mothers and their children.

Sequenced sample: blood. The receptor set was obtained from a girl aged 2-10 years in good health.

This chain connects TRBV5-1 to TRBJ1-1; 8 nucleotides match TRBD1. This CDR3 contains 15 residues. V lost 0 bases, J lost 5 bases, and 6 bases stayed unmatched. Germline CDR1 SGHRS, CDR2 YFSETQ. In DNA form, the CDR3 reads TGCGCCAGCAGCTTGGCCCGGACAGGGAAAACTGAAGCTTTCTTT. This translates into CASSLARTGKTEAFF.

The CDR3 DNA reads TGTGCTAGCGTTCTAGCGGGAGGGAACACAGATACGCAGTATTTT. It encodes CASVLAGGNTDTQYF. V gene TRBV12-5 combines with J gene TRBJ2-3; TRBD2 matches at 12 bases. The CDR3 is 15 residues long. The V segment lost 9 bases and the J segment 2 bases; nucleotides outside the gene matches: 6. In germline, CDR1 is LGHNT, CDR2 FRNRAP. Together with reference TRBV12-5 and TRBJ2-3, the CDR3 gives the full variable domain: DARVTQTPRHKVTEMGQEVTMRCQPILGHNTVFWYRQTMMQGLELLAYFRNRAPLDDSGMPKDRFSAEMPDATLATLKIQPSEPRDSAVYFCASVLAGGNTDTQYFGPGTRLTVL.

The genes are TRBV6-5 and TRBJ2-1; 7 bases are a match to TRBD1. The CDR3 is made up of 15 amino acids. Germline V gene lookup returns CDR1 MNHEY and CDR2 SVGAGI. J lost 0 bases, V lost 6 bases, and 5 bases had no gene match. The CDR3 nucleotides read TGTGCCAGCAGGGAGACAGGGCTCTCCTACAATGAGCAGTTCTTC. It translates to CASRETGLSYNEQFF.

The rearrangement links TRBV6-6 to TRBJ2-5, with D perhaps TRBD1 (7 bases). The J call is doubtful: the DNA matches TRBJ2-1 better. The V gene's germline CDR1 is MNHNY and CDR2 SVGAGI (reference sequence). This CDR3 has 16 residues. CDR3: CASSYTPSTGRHEQFF. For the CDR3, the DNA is TGTGCCAGCAGTTACACCCCGTCGACAGGGAGGCATGAGCAGTTCTTC.

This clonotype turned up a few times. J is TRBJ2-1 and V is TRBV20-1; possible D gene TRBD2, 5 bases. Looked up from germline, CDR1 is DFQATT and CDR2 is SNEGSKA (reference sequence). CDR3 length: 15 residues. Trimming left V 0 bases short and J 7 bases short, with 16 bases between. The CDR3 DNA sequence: TGCAGTGCTAGAGAATTCGGGGTCTCCGAAAATGAGCAGTTCTTC. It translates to CSAREFGVSENEQFF.

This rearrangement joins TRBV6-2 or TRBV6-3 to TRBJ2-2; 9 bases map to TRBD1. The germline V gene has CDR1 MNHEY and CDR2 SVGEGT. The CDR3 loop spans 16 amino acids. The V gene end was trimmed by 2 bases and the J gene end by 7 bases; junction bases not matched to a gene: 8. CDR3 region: CASSYGPGTGIGELFF. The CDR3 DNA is TGTGCCAGCAGTTACGGTCCCGGGACAGGGATCGGGGAGCTGTTTTTT.

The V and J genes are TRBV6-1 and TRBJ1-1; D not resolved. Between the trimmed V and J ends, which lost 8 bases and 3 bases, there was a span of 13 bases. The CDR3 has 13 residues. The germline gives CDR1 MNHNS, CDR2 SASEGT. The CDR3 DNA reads TGTGCCAGCGCGGAGGAGGGTCACACTGAAGCTTTCTTT. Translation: CASAEEGHTEAFF.

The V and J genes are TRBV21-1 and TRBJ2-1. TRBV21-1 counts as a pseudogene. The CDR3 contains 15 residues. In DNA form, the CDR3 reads TGTGCCAGCAGCCAAGCGGCCCAACCTAACAATGAGCAGTTCTTC. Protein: CASSQAAQPNNEQFF.

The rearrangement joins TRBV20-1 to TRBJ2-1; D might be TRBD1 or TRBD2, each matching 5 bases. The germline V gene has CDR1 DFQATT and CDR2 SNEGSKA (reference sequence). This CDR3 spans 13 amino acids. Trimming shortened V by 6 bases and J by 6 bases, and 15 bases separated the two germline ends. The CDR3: CSATGRNSNEQFF. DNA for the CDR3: TGCAGTGCCACGGGACGAAACTCCAATGAGCAGTTCTTC.

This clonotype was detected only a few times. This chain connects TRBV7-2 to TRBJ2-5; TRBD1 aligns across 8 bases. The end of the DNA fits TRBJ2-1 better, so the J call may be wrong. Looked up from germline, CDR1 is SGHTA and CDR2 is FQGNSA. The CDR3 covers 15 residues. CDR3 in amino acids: CASSYNRGRNMEQFF. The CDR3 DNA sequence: TGTGCCAGCAGCTATAACAGGGGGAGGAACATGGAGCAGTTCTTC.

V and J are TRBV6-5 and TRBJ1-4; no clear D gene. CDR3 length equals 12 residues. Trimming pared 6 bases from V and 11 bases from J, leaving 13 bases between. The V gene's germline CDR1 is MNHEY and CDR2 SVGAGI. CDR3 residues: CASSPSGPKLFF. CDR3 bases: TGTGCCAGCAGCCCAAGCGGACCTAAACTGTTTTTT.

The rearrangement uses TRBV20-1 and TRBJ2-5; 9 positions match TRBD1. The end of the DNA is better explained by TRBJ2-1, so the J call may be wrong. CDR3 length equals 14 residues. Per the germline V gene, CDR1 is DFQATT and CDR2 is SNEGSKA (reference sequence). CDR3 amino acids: CSARDGQGYNEQFF. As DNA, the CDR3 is TGCAGTGCTAGGGATGGACAGGGGTACAATGAGCAGTTCTTC.

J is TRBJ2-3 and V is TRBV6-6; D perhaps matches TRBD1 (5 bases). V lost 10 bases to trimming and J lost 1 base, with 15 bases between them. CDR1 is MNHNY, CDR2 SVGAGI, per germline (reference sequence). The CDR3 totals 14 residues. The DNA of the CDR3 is TGTGCCACCTGCTCGGTAGGGGGCACAGATACGCAGTATTTT. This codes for CATCSVGGTDTQYF.

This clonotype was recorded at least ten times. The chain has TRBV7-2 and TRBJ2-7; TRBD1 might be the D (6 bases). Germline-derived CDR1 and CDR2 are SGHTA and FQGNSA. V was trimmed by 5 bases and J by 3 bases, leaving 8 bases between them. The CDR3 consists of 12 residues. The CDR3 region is CASSQTGYEQYF. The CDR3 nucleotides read TGTGCCAGCAGCCAGACAGGCTACGAGCAGTACTTC.

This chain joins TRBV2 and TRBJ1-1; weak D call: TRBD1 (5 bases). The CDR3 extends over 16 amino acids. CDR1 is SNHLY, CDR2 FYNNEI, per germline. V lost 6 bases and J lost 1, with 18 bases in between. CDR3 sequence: CASRGRVDSSNTEAFF. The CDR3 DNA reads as TGTGCCAGCAGGGGGAGGGTTGACAGTTCGAACACTGAAGCTTTCTTT.